This is a list of T cell receptor beta chains from one sample in a study of early T cells in non-severe SARS-CoV-2 infection. One entry per CDR3 protein results from TCRdb running MiXCR on the 5' RACE reads. The sample consists of about 92,000 distinct CDR3 sequences, over 13% of them appearing once. The sequenced sample was whole blood. Receptors were obtained from an adult who was a healthcare worker with PCR-confirmed SARS-CoV-2 infection or an uninfected control (not recorded which). Both conserved end residues are part of each CDR3. The order of the fields is J gene, V gene, D gene, clone size, CDR3 protein. A D gene is named only where the DNA matches it firmly. Part of the rows lack a size; the others show once, few, many or a class for expanded clones.

>TRBJ2-2|TRBV7-8|.|many
CAQRGDTGELFF
>TRBJ2-3|TRBV29-1|.|few
CSVRHAYTDTQYF
>TRBJ2-6|TRBV18|.|.
CASSPLPGSSGANVLTF
>TRBJ2-1|TRBV20-1|.|many
CSARDRQQREFF
>TRBJ2-1|TRBV29-1|.|few
CSGSSHPEQFF
>TRBJ2-2|TRBV6-5|.|.
CATEKGRLTGELFF
>TRBJ2-2|TRBV4-1|.|few
CASSKVTGTKEELFF
>TRBJ2-2|TRBV7-6|TRBD2|.
CASSLAPLSGSFRELFF
>TRBJ1-2|TRBV9|.|.
CASGARYTF
>TRBJ2-5|TRBV20-1|TRBD1|few
CSARQGVYETQYF
>TRBJ2-5|TRBV18|TRBD1|.
CASSRTGRQETQYF
>TRBJ1-1|TRBV5-1|.|.
CASSLLLGGQNTEAFF
>TRBJ1-3|TRBV9|TRBD1|.
CASSPRTGLSGNTIYF
>TRBJ2-5|TRBV2|.|.
CASRLAQETQYF
>TRBJ2-1|TRBV5-6|.|few
CASSSGGPNRALYNEQFF
>TRBJ2-3|TRBV7-9|TRBD1|.
CASSLSTGDDTQYF
>TRBJ1-2|TRBV7-8|TRBD1|.
CASRQGANYGYTF
>TRBJ2-1|TRBV5-1|.|few
CASSLGEPPNEQFF
>TRBJ2-1|TRBV12-3/TRBV12-4|.|few
CASRKGGRVSSYNEQFF
>TRBJ2-1|TRBV2|TRBD2|.
CASSSNIAGGSYNEQFF
>TRBJ2-7|TRBV20-1|.|few
CSGLGRHPYEQYF
>TRBJ1-1|TRBV20-1|.|few
CSAIPAPPPGAPMNTEAFF
>TRBJ2-5|TRBV7-3|TRBD2|.
CASSAGGLPQETQYF
>TRBJ1-1|TRBV12-3/TRBV12-4|.|.
CASSSQGSTPEAFF
>TRBJ2-7|TRBV29-1|.|once
CSVGQSRGNEQYF
>TRBJ1-5|TRBV27|TRBD1|few
CASSLSTGGNQPQHF
>TRBJ2-3|TRBV19|.|few
CASSKPGRLTDTQYF
>TRBJ2-2|TRBV29-1|.|few
CSVVTVNTGELFF
>TRBJ2-3|TRBV10-1|TRBD2|.
CASLTSGSTDTQYF
>TRBJ2-7|TRBV28|.|few
CASSWSIRDYEQYF